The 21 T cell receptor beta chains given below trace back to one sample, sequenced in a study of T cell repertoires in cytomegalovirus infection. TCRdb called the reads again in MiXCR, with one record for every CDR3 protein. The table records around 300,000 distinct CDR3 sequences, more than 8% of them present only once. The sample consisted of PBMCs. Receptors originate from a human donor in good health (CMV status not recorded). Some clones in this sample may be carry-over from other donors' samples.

The CDR3 here is CASSIGNQVGTEAFF. As DNA, the CDR3 is TGTGCCAGCAGCATAGGGAACCAAGTCGGGACTGAAGCTTTCTTT. The gene calls are TRBV3-1 and TRBJ1-1; D not certain. The CDR3 has 15 residues. Trimming removed 5 bases at V and 5 bases at J, with 18 bases between. Germline V lookup: CDR1 LGHDT, CDR2 YNNKEL (reference sequence).

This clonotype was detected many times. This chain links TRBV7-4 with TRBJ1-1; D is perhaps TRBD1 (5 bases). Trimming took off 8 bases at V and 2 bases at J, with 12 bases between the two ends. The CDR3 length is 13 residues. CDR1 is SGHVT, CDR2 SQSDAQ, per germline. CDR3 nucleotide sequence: TGTGCCAGCGCGCCGGGGGTAAACACTGAAGCTTTCTTT. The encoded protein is CASAPGVNTEAFF.

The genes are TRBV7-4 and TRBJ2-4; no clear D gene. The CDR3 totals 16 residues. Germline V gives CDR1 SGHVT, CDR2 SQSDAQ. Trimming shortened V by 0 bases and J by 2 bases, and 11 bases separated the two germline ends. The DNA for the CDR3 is TGTGCCAGCAGCTTAGCTCAACAGAGTCCCAAAAACATTCAGTACTTC. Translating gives CASSLAQQSPKNIQYF. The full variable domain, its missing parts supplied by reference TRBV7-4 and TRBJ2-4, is GAGVSQSPRYKVAKRGRDVALRCDSISGHVTLYWYRQTLGQGSEVLTYSQSDAQRDKSGRPSGRFSAERPERSVSTLKIQRTEQGDSAVYLCASSLAQQSPKNIQYFGAGTRLSVL.

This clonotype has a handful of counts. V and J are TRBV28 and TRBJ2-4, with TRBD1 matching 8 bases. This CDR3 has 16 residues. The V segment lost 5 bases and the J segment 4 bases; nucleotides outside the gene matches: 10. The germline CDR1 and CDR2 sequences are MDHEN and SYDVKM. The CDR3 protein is CASSIRQGFVKNIQYF. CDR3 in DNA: TGTGCCAGCAGTATACGACAGGGGTTTGTGAAAAACATTCAGTACTTC.

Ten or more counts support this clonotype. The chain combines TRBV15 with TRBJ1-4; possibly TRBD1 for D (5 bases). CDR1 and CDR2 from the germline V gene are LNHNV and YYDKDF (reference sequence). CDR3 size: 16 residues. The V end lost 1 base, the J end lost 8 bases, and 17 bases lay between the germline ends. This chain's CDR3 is CATSRVPGRGTEKLFF. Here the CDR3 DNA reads TGTGCCACCAGCAGAGTACCGGGACGTGGAACCGAAAAACTGTTTTTT.

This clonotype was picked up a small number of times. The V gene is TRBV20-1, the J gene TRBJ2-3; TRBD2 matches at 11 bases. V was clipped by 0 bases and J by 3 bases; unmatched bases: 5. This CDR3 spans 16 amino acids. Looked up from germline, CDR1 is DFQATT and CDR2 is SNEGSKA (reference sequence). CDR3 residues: CSARDWASGGTDTQYF. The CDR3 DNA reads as TGCAGTGCTAGAGATTGGGCTAGCGGGGGGACAGATACGCAGTATTTT.

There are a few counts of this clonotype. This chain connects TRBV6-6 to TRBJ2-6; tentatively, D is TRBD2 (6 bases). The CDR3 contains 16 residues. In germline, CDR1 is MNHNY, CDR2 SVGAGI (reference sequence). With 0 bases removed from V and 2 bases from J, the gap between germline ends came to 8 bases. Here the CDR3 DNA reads TGTGCCAGCAGTTACTCGGGGGGAGCTGGGGCCAACGTCCTGACTTTC. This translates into CASSYSGGAGANVLTF.

The CDR3: CASSPMDRGTEAFF. The DNA of the CDR3 is TGTGCCAGTAGTCCGATGGACAGGGGCACTGAAGCTTTCTTT. The rearrangement uses TRBV19 and TRBJ1-1; 9 bases align to TRBD1. The trim removed 5 bases at V and 4 bases at J, leaving 5 bases unmatched. This CDR3 is built from 14 residues. Germline V CDR1 and CDR2: LNHDA, SQIVND (reference sequence).

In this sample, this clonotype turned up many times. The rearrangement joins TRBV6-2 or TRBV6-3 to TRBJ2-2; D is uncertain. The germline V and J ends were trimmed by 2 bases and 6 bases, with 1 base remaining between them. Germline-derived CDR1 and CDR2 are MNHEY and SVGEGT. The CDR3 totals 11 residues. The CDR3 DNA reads TGTGCCAGCAGTTACGCCGGGGAGCTGTTTTTT. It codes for CASSYAGELFF.

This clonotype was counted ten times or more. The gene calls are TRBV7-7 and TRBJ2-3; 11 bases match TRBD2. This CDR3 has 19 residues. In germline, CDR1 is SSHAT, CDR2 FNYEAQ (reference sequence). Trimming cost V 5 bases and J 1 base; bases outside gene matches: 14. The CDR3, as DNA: TGTGCCAGCAGCCCTCATCGGCTAGCGGGAGGACGAGGCACAGATACGCAGTATTTT. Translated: CASSPHRLAGGRGTDTQYF. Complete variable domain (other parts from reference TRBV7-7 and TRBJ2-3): GAGVSQSPRYKVTKRGQDVTLRCDPISSHATLYWYQQALGQGPEFLTYFNYEAQPDKSGLPSDRFSAERPEGSISTLTIQRTEQRDSAMYRCASSPHRLAGGRGTDTQYFGPGTRLTVL.

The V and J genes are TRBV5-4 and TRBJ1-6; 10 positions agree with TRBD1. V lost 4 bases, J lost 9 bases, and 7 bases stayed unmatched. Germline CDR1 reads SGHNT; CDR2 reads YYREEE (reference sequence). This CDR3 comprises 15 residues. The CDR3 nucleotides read TGTGCCAGCAGCCCTGGACAGGGGGTGTTTTCACCCCTCCACTTT. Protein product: CASSPGQGVFSPLHF.

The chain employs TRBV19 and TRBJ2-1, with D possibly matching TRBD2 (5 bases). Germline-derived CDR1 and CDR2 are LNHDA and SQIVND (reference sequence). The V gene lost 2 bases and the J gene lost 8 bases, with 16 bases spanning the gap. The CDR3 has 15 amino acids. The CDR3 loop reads CASSITSRATHEQFF. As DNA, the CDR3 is TGTGCCAGTAGTATAACATCGAGGGCTACCCATGAGCAGTTCTTC.

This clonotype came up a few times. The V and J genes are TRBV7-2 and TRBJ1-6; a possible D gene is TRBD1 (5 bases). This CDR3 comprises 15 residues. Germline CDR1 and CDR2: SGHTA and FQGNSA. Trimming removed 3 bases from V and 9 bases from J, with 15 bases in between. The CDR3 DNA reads TGTGCCAGCAGCTTCGACGACCCCAGGGTTTCACCCCTCCACTTT. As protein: CASSFDDPRVSPLHF.

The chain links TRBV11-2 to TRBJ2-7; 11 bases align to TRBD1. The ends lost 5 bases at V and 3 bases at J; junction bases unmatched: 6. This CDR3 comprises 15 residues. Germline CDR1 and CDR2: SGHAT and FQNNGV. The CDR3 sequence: CASSPRDRGYYEQYF. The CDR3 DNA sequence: TGTGCCAGCAGCCCACGGGACAGGGGGTACTACGAGCAGTACTTC.

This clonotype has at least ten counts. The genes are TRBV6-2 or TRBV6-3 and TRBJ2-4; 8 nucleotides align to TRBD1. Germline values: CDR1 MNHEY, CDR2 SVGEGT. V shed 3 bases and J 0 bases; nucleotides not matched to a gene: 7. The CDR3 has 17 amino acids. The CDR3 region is CASSYSRTGRAKNIQYF. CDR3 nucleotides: TGTGCCAGCAGTTATTCGCGGACAGGGAGAGCCAAAAACATTCAGTACTTC.

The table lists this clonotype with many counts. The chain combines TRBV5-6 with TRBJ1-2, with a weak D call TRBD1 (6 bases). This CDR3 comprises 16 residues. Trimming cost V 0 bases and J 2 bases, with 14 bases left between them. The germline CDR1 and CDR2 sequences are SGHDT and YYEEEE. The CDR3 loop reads CASSLVAGDGNYGYTF. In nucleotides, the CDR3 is TGTGCCAGCAGCTTGGTGGCAGGGGACGGGAACTATGGCTACACCTTC.

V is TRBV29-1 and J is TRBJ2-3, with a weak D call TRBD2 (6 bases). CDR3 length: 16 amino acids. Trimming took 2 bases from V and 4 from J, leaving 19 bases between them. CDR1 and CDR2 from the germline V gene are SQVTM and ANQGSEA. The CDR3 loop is CSVELAGRGGPDTQYF. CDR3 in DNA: TGCAGCGTTGAACTCGCGGGGCGGGGTGGGCCAGATACGCAGTATTTT.

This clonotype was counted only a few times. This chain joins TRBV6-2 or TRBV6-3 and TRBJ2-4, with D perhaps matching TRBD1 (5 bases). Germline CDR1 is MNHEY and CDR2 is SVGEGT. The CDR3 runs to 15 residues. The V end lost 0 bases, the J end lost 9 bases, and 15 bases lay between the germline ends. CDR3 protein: CASSYSRSQGGIQYF. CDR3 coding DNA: TGTGCCAGCAGTTACTCGAGATCGCAGGGTGGCATTCAGTACTTC.

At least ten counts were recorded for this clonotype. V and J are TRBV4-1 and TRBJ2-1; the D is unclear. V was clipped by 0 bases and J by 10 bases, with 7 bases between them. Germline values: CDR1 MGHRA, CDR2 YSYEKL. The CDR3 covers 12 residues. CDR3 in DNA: TGCGCCAGCAGCCAAGATTGGAAGGAGCAGTTCTTC. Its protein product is CASSQDWKEQFF.

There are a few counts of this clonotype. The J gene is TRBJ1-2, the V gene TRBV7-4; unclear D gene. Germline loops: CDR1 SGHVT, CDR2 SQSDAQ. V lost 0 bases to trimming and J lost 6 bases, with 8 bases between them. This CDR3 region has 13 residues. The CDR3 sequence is CASSLADYHGYTF. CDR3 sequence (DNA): TGTGCCAGCAGCTTAGCGGACTATCATGGCTACACCTTC. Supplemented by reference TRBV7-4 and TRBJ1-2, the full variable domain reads GAGVSQSPRYKVAKRGRDVALRCDSISGHVTLYWYRQTLGQGSEVLTYSQSDAQRDKSGRPSGRFSAERPERSVSTLKIQRTEQGDSAVYLCASSLADYHGYTFGSGTRLTVV.

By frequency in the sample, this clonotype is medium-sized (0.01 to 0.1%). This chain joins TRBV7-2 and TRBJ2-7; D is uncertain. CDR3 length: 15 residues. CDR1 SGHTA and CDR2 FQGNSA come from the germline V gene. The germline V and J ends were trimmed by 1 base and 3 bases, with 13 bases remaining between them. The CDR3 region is CASSLGAGRLYEQYF. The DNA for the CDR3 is TGTGCCAGCAGCTTAGGGGCCGGACGGCTCTACGAGCAGTACTTC.